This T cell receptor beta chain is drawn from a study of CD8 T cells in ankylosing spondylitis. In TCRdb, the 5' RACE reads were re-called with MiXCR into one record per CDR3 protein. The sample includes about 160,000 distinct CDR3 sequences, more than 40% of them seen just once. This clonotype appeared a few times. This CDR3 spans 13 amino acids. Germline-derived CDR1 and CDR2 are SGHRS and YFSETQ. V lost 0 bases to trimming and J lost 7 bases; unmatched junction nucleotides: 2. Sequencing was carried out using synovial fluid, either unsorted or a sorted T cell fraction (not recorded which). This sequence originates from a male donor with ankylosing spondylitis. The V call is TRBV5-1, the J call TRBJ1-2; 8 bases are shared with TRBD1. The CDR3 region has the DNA TGCGCCAGCAGCTTGGGACAGGGGTCTGGCTACACCTTC. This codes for CASSLGQGSGYTF. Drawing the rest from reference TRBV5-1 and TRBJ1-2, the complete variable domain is KAGVTQTPRYLIKTRGQQVTLSCSPISGHRSVSWYQQTPGQGLQFLFEYFSETQRNKGNFPGRFSGRQFSNSRSEMNVSTLELGDSALYLCASSLGQGSGYTFGSGTRLTVV.